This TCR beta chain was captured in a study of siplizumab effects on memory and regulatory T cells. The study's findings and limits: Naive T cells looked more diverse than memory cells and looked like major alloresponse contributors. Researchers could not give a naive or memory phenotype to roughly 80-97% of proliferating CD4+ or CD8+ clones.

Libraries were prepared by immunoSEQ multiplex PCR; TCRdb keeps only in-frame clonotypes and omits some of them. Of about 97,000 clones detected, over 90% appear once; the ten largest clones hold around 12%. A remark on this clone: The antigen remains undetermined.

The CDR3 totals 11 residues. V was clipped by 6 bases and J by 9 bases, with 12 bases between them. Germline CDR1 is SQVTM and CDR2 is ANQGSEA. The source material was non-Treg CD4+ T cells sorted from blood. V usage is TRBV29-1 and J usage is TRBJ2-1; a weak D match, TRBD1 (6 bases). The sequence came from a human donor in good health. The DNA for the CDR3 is TGCAGCGTCCAGGGGTCAGGTGAGCAGTTCTTC. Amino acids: CSVQGSGEQFF.